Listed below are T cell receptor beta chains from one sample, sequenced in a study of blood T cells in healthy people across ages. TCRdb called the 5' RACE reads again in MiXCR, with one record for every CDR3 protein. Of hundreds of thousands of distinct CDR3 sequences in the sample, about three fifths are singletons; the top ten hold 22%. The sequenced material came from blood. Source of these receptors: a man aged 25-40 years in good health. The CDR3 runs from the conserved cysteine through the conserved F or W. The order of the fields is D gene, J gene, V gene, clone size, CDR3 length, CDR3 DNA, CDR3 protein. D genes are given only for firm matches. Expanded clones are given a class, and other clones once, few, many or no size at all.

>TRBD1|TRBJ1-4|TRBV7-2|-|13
TGTGCCAGCAGCCGACAGGGGAATGAAAAACTGTTTTTT
CASSRQGNEKLFF
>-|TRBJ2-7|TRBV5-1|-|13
TGCGCCAGCAGCTTACCCCCTAGCTCCGGGCAGTACTTC
CASSLPPSSGQYF
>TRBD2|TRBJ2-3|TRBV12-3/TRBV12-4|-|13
TGTGCCAGCGGTAGCGGGGCCACAGATACGCAGTATTTT
CASGSGATDTQYF
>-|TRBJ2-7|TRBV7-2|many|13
TGTGCCAGCAGCTTAGTGGGGGCCTACGAGCAGTACTTC
CASSLVGAYEQYF
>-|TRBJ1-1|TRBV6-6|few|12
TGTGCCACCCAAGGGGGGCTCACTGAAGCTTTCTTT
CATQGGLTEAFF
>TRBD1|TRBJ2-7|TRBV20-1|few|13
TGCAGTGCTCACCGGGACAGCCCCTACGAGCAGTACTTC
CSAHRDSPYEQYF
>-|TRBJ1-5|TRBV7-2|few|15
TGTGCCAGCAGCTTAGTCGCCGGGGTGGGTCAGCCCCAGCATTTT
CASSLVAGVGQPQHF
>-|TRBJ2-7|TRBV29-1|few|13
TGCAGCGTTGAAAGTAGTCAGGATTATGTGCAGTACTTC
CSVESSQDYVQYF
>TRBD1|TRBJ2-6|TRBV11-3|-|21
TGTGCCAGCAGCCCCAGCCCCCGCCTGGACAGGATAGACTCTGGGGCCAACGTCCTGACTTTC
CASSPSPRLDRIDSGANVLTF
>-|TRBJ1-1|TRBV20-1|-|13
TGCAGTGCTAGAATGACCGGTAACACTGAAGCTTTCTTT
CSARMTGNTEAFF
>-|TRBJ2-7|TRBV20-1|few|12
TGCAGTGCTCTCCACAGGGCCTACGAGCAGTACTTC
CSALHRAYEQYF
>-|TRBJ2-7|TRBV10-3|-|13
TGTGCCATCAGTCAAGACAGAACCTACGAGCAGTACTTC
CAISQDRTYEQYF
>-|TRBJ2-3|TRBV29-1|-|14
TGCAGCGCCGAAGGGACTTCCGAAGCTGGTACGCAGTATTTT
CSAEGTSEAGTQYF
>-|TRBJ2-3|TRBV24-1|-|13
TGTGCCACCAGTGACAGAGCCCCAGATACGCAGTATTTT
CATSDRAPDTQYF
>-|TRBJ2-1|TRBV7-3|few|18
TGTGCCAGCAGCTCGCGGCCCCTAGCCCAGCACTCCTACAATGAGCAGTTCTTC
CASSSRPLAQHSYNEQFF
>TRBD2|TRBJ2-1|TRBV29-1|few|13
TGCAGCGGCGGGACTAGCGGGAACAATGAGCAGTTCTTC
CSGGTSGNNEQFF
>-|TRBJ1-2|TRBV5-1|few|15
TGCGCCAGCAGCTTGGAGGCAGGGGCTAACTATGGCTACACCTTC
CASSLEAGANYGYTF
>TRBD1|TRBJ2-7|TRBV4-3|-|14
TGCGCCAGCAGCCACCGGGACAGACCCTACGAGCAGTACTTC
CASSHRDRPYEQYF
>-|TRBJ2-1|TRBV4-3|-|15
TGCGCCAGCAGCCAAGATCGTCTTAGCGTGAATGAGCAGTTCTTC
CASSQDRLSVNEQFF
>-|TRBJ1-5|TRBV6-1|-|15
TGTGCCAGCAGTGGGACTCCTTATAGCAATCAGCCCCAGCATTTT
CASSGTPYSNQPQHF
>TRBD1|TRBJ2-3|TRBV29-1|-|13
TGCAGCATACGACAGGGGGTAGCAGATACGCAGTATTTT
CSIRQGVADTQYF
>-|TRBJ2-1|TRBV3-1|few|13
TGTGCCAGCAGCCAACTGTACCACAATGAGCAGTTCTTC
CASSQLYHNEQFF
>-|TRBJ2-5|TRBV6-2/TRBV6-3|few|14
TGTGCCAGCAGTTTGGACAAGGTTCAAGAGACCCAGTACTTC
CASSLDKVQETQYF
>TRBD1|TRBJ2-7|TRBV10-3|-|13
TGTGCCGTACGACAGGGAGTTGGAGGCGAGCAGTACTTC
CAVRQGVGGEQYF
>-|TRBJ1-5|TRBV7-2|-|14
TGTGCCAGCAGCTTAAGGCATAGCAATCAGCCCCAGCATTTT
CASSLRHSNQPQHF
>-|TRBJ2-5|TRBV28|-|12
TGTGCCAGCACCGCAACCGGATGGGAGCAGTACTTC
CASTATGWEQYF
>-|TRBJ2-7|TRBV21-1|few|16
TGTGCCAGCAGCAGCCGACAGGGTCGGGGAACCTACGAGCAGTACTTC
CASSSRQGRGTYEQYF
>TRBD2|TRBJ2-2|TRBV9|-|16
TGTGCCAGCAGCTCGGGACTAGCGGCCTACACCGGGGAGCTGTTTTTT
CASSSGLAAYTGELFF
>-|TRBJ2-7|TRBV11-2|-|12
TGTGCCAGCGGGGTGAACTTCTACGAGCAGTACTTC
CASGVNFYEQYF
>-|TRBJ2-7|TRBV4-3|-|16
TGCGCCAGCAGCCAGGTGGTAGGGGGAGGGCCCATCGAGCAGTACTTC
CASSQVVGGGPIEQYF
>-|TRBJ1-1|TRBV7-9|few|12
TGTGCCAGCAGCTTAGGGCCTAATGAAGCTTTCTTT
CASSLGPNEAFF
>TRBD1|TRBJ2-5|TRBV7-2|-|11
TGTGCCAGCATACAGGGGGAGACCCAGTACTTC
CASIQGETQYF
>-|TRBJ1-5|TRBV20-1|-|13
TGCAGTGCTAGAGTGGCAGGGGACCAGCCCCAGCATTTT
CSARVAGDQPQHF
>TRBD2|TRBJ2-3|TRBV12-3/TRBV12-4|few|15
TGTGCCAGCTCCCGTAGCGGGGGGAGCACAGATACGCAGTATTTT
CASSRSGGSTDTQYF
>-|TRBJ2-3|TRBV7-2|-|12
TGTGCCAGCAGCGACATCACAGATACGCAGTATTTT
CASSDITDTQYF
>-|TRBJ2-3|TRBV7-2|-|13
TGTGCCAGCAGCTTATCCGGTCAAAATACGCAGTATTTT
CASSLSGQNTQYF
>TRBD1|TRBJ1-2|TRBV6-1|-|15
TGTGCCAGCACCCCAAACCGGGACAGACTGTATGGCTACACCTTC
CASTPNRDRLYGYTF
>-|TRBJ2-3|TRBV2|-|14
TGTGCCAGCAGTGAAGCGACAGCTGGAGATACGCAGTATTTT
CASSEATAGDTQYF
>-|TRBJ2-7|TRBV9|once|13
TGTGCCAGCAGCGTAGGGGCAAACTACGAGCAGTACTTC
CASSVGANYEQYF
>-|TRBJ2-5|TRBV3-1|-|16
TGTGCCAGCAGCCAAGATTCATTTCTCAGGCCGGGGACCCAGTACTTC
CASSQDSFLRPGTQYF
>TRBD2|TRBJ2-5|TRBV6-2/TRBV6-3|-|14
TGTGCCAGCAGTTTAGCGGGAGCGGTTGGTGAGCAGTACTTC
CASSLAGAVGEQYF
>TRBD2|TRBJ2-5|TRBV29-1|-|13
TGCAGCGTTGGGGGACTAGCATACGAGACCCAGTACTTC
CSVGGLAYETQYF
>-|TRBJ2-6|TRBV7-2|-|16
TGTGCCAGCAGCTTAGAGTGGGGGGCCGGGGCCAACGTCCTGACTTTC
CASSLEWGAGANVLTF
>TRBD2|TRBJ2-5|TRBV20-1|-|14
TGCAGTGCTAGAGAGTGGGGGACTACAGCGGAGCAGTACTTC
CSAREWGTTAEQYF
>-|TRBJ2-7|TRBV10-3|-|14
TGTGCCATCAGTGTGGGCCCCAGAGAACTCGAGCAGTACTTC
CAISVGPRELEQYF